Each of the 19 T cell receptor beta chains below was sequenced from the same sample in a study of shared clonotypes between healthy human individuals. Some clones are missing from TCRdb's copy, which holds only in-frame ones; the method was immunoSEQ multiplex PCR. The sample lists about 1.5 million clones, approximately 96% occurring once. What was sequenced was naive CD4+ T cells sorted from blood. Subset specified: CD45RA+ positively selected. Source of these receptors: a young man in good health.

The V and J genes are TRBV21-1 and TRBJ1-1; the listed D gene, TRBD1, was not tested against the DNA. TRBV21-1 is a listed pseudogene. The CDR3 spans 17 residues. DNA for the CDR3: TGTGCCAGCAGCAAAAGTAGGTTAATGGGACAGCATACTGAAGCTTTCTTT. It is translated as CASSKSRLMGQHTEAFF.

The genes are TRBV10-3 and TRBJ2-2; 10 bases agree with TRBD2. The V segment lost 0 bases and the J segment 6 bases; nucleotides outside the gene matches: 7. CDR3 length: 17 residues. Per the germline V gene, CDR1 is ENHRY and CDR2 is SYGVKD. The CDR3 region has the DNA TGTGCCATCAGTGAGTCGGGGTCTAGCGGGAGCTCCGGGGAGCTGTTTTTT. Translation gives CAISESGSSGSSGELFF.

This clone was found a few times. The chain uses TRBV4-2 and TRBJ2-1; D unclear. Germline CDR1 reads LGHNA; CDR2 reads YNFKEQ. This CDR3 spans 13 amino acids. V lost 0 bases, J lost 12 bases, and 12 bases lay in between. The CDR3 spells CASSQDRRDGQFF. As DNA, the CDR3 is TGTGCCAGCAGCCAAGATAGAAGGGATGGGCAGTTCTTC.

The V and J genes are TRBV4-1 and TRBJ2-6; D is tentatively TRBD1 or TRBD2 (5 bases each). The V gene's germline CDR1 is MGHRA and CDR2 YSYEKL. The CDR3 loop spans 13 amino acids. Trimming removed 10 bases at V and 0 bases at J, with 7 bases between. The CDR3 DNA is TGCGCCACGGGGACCTCTGGGGCCAACGTCCTGACTTTC. Translating it yields CATGTSGANVLTF.

Here the CDR3 DNA reads TGTGCCAGCAGCTTAGAAGGGACAGCCGCCTATGGCTACACCTTC. Encoded protein: CASSLEGTAAYGYTF. This chain links TRBV7-8 with TRBJ1-2; 7 nucleotides line up with TRBD1. There are 15 residues in the CDR3. CDR1 and CDR2 from the germline V gene are SGHVS and FQNEAQ. The V and J ends lost 1 base and 4 bases, in that order; junction bases with no gene match: 6.

This rearrangement joins TRBV15 to TRBJ2-2, with unresolved D. Germline CDR1 and CDR2: LNHNV and YYDKDF (reference sequence). The V gene lost 1 base and the J gene lost 3 bases, with 12 bases spanning the gap. CDR3 length: 16 residues. CDR3 sequence: CATSRVRYEDTGELFF. CDR3 coding DNA: TGTGCCACCAGCAGAGTTCGCTATGAGGACACCGGGGAGCTGTTTTTT.

As concerns this clone: Other DNA sequences in this sample translate to the same CDR3. The chain recombines TRBV10-3 with TRBJ2-1, with TRBD2 matching 10 bases. J gave up 5 bases and V 2 bases, and 0 bases lay outside the gene matches. Germline-derived CDR1 and CDR2 are ENHRY and SYGVKD. This CDR3 contains 14 residues. CDR3 residues: CAISELAGDNEQFF. Here the CDR3 DNA reads TGTGCCATCAGTGAGCTAGCGGGAGACAATGAGCAGTTCTTC.

The chain uses TRBV14 and TRBJ1-1; 7 positions agree with TRBD1. Germline assignment: CDR1 SGHDN and CDR2 FVKESK. J lost 4 bases, V lost 6 bases, and 14 bases had no gene match. This CDR3 has 16 residues. CDR3 sequence reads: CASSPDPGQSSTEAFF. The CDR3 nucleotides read TGTGCCAGCAGTCCAGATCCGGGACAGTCTTCCACTGAAGCTTTCTTT.

Here the CDR3 DNA reads TGTGCCAGCACCTCACTAGCGGGAGGGCCGGGGAACACCGGGGAGCTGTTTTTT. It encodes CASTSLAGGPGNTGELFF. V gene TRBV6-4 combines with J gene TRBJ2-2; 13 positions agree with TRBD2. The CDR3 covers 18 residues. Germline values: CDR1 MRHNA, CDR2 SNTAGT. Losses at the gene ends were 7 bases for V and 1 base for J; bases not matched to a gene: 9.

The V call is TRBV15, the J call TRBJ2-1; tentatively, D is TRBD2 (5 bases). Per germline, CDR1 LNHNV and CDR2 YYDKDF (reference sequence). This CDR3 is 16 amino acids long. The V end was cut by 2 bases, the J end by 3 bases, with 14 bases between. This chain's CDR3 is CATSRPERTFYNEQFF. In DNA, the CDR3 is TGTGCCACCAGCAGACCCGAGCGGACTTTCTACAATGAGCAGTTCTTC.

This clone appeared once. The gene calls are TRBV29-1 and TRBJ2-5; weak D call: TRBD1 (6 bases). The CDR3 is made up of 15 amino acids. Trimming took off 6 bases at V and 1 base at J, with 18 bases between the two ends. Germline CDR1 SQVTM, CDR2 ANQGSEA. CDR3 bases: TGCAGCGTAGTTCAGGGGTCGGAGGCCCAAGAGACCCAGTACTTC. Translation: CSVVQGSEAQETQYF.

The chain joins TRBV28 to TRBJ1-5, with D possibly being TRBD1 (5 bases). Trimming stripped 5 bases from V and 4 bases from J, with 15 bases between. Germline lookup yields CDR1 MDHEN and CDR2 SYDVKM. The CDR3 totals 15 residues. CDR3 residues: CASSLGGARNQPQHF. The CDR3 DNA is TGTGCCAGCAGTCTAGGCGGGGCCCGGAATCAGCCCCAGCATTTT. The full variable domain, with the rest looked up from reference TRBV28 and TRBJ1-5, is DVKVTQSSRYLVKRTGEKVFLECVQDMDHENMFWYRQDPGLGLRLIYFSYDVKMKEKGDIPEGYSVSREKKERFSLILESASTNQTSMYLCASSLGGARNQPQHFGDGTRLSIL.

The chain carries TRBV6-1 and TRBJ1-4; 7 bases align to TRBD1. Germline CDR1 and CDR2: MNHNS and SASEGT. V gave up 6 bases and J gave up 8 bases; unmatched junction bases: 9. The CDR3 runs to 14 residues. CDR3 loop: CASRLTGSKEKLFF. DNA for the CDR3: TGTGCCAGCAGACTGACAGGGTCGAAGGAAAAACTGTTTTTT.

The V call is TRBV18, the J call TRBJ2-7; tentative D call: TRBD1 (6 bases). Germline assignment: CDR1 KGHSH and CDR2 LQKENI. V was pared by 2 bases and J by 2 bases, with 13 bases between. The CDR3 has 15 amino acids. The CDR3 DNA reads as TGTGCCAGCTCACCAACCGGGACACCGGCCTACGAGCAGTACTTC. Translated, it gives CASSPTGTPAYEQYF.

This rearrangement joins TRBV28 to TRBJ2-1; no firm D call. The CDR3 consists of 13 residues. Germline lookup yields CDR1 MDHEN and CDR2 SYDVKM. The germline V and J ends were trimmed by 8 bases and 4 bases, with 12 bases remaining between them. For the CDR3, the DNA is TGTGCCAGCTCCCAAGTAGGGTACAATGAGCAGTTCTTC. Its translation: CASSQVGYNEQFF.

This clone was detected once. This chain uses TRBV5-1 with TRBJ1-1; D unclear. The CDR3 consists of 13 residues. The V end lost 5 bases, the J end lost 3 bases, and 11 bases lay between the germline ends. Germline V lookup: CDR1 SGHRS, CDR2 YFSETQ. The CDR3 region is CASRTSPDTEAFF. The CDR3 nucleotides are TGCGCCAGCAGAACGAGCCCAGACACTGAAGCTTTCTTT. The whole variable domain, remainder taken from reference TRBV5-1 and TRBJ1-1, is KAGVTQTPRYLIKTRGQQVTLSCSPISGHRSVSWYQQTPGQGLQFLFEYFSETQRNKGNFPGRFSGRQFSNSRSEMNVSTLELGDSALYLCASRTSPDTEAFFGQGTRLTVV.

The genes are TRBV25-1 and TRBJ2-7, with D tentatively TRBD2 (5 bases). The CDR3 runs 15 residues. V was shortened by 6 bases and J by 0 bases, with 15 bases between the two germline ends. From germline, CDR1 is MGHDK and CDR2 SYGVNS. CDR3 DNA: TGTGCCAGCAGCCTGGCGGGCATGAGCTCCTACGAGCAGTACTTC. Amino acid sequence: CASSLAGMSSYEQYF.

The gene calls are TRBV14 and TRBJ1-2; D unresolved. Trimming left V 3 bases short and J 2 bases short, with 7 bases between. This CDR3 has 13 residues. The V gene's germline CDR1 is SGHDN and CDR2 FVKESK. The CDR3 DNA sequence: TGTGCCAGCAGCCACACGGGGAACTATGGCTACACCTTC. It translates to CASSHTGNYGYTF.

The chain uses TRBV2 and TRBJ2-5; TRBD2 is a possible D gene (5 bases). Germline V gene sequence: CDR1 SNHLY, CDR2 FYNNEI. Trimming took 3 bases from V and 8 from J, leaving 13 bases between them. The CDR3 runs 13 residues. The CDR3 reads CASSDEVGRTQYF. CDR3 coding DNA: TGTGCCAGCAGTGATGAAGTTGGGAGAACCCAGTACTTC.